These 16 T cell receptor beta chains came from one sample sequenced in a study of shared clonotypes between healthy human individuals. Here immunoSEQ multiplex PCR was the method, and the copy in TCRdb shows in-frame clones only, minus some. The sample holds approximately 95,000 clones, 67% seen once. Sequenced sample: memory CD8+ T cells sorted from blood. Subset meaning: CD45RO+ cells pooled with CCR7-negative TemRA cells. All receptors come from a man aged 30 to 39 in good health.

V is TRBV15 and J is TRBJ2-7; TRBD2 might be the D (5 bases). Germline assignment: CDR1 LNHNV and CDR2 YYDKDF (reference sequence). V lost 0 bases to trimming and J lost 0 bases, with 9 bases between them. This CDR3 spans 15 amino acids. Written as DNA, the CDR3 is TGTGCCACCAGCAGAGAGCTTGGGAGCTCCTACGAGCAGTACTTC. Protein product: CATSRELGSSYEQYF. The full variable domain, its missing parts supplied by reference TRBV15 and TRBJ2-7, is DAMVIQNPRYQVTQFGKPVTLSCSQTLNHNVMYWYQQKSSQAPKLLFHYYDKDFNNEADTPDNFQSRRPNTSFCFLDIRSPGLGDTAMYLCATSRELGSSYEQYFGPGTRLTVT.

The rearrangement uses TRBV5-4 and TRBJ2-7, with 7 bases matching TRBD2. The CDR3 runs to 15 residues. V trimming: 5 bases; J trimming: 2 bases; junction bases outside the gene matches: 10. Germline lookup yields CDR1 SGHNT and CDR2 YYREEE (reference sequence). The chain's CDR3 is CASRKLGRPAYEQYF. DNA of the CDR3: TGTGCCAGCAGGAAACTCGGGAGGCCCGCCTACGAGCAGTACTTC.

J is TRBJ2-7 and V is TRBV29-1; TRBD1 agrees at 7 bases. The length of the CDR3 is 13 residues. Germline values: CDR1 SQVTM, CDR2 ANQGSEA. Trimming cost V 4 bases and J 3 bases; bases outside gene matches: 6. The CDR3 region has the DNA TGCAGCGTTGGACAGGGAGTCGTCTACGAGCAGTACTTC. Its protein is CSVGQGVVYEQYF.

This chain uses TRBV5-8 with TRBJ2-5; 8 bases align to TRBD1. This CDR3 is built from 14 residues. J lost 5 bases, V lost 4 bases, and 7 bases had no gene match. Looked up from germline, CDR1 is SGHTS and CDR2 is YDEGEE. The CDR3 region has the DNA TGTGCCAGCAGCGGTTTCAGGGGGCCCGAGACCCAGTACTTC. It yields the protein CASSGFRGPETQYF.

The rearrangement links TRBV28 to TRBJ2-7, with TRBD1 as a possible D gene (5 bases). The CDR3 length is 12 residues. The V end lost 7 bases, the J end lost 5 bases, and 12 bases lay between the germline ends. CDR1 is MDHEN and CDR2 is SYDVKM in the germline V gene. Written as DNA, the CDR3 is TGTGCCAGCAAAACAGGTGGGAACGAGCAGTACTTC. Encoded protein: CASKTGGNEQYF.

The gene calls are TRBV29-1 and TRBJ2-7; D is perhaps TRBD1 (5 bases). Trimming shortened V by 7 bases and J by 3 bases, and 13 bases separated the two germline ends. CDR3 length: 12 residues. Germline values: CDR1 SQVTM, CDR2 ANQGSEA. The CDR3 here is CSAKQRGYEQYF. The CDR3 region has the DNA TGCAGCGCGAAGCAAAGGGGCTACGAGCAGTACTTC.

This chain connects TRBV28 to TRBJ1-4, with a possible D match to TRBD1 (6 bases). CDR1 and CDR2 from the germline V gene are MDHEN and SYDVKM. V was cut by 5 bases and J by 4 bases, with 11 bases left in between. The CDR3 contains 14 residues. The CDR3 nucleotides read TGTGCCAGCAGTCACGGACAGATTAATGAAAAACTGTTTTTT. Translation: CASSHGQINEKLFF.

In this sample, this clone turned up many times. V and J are TRBV5-1 and TRBJ1-1; TRBD1 might be the D (5 bases). Germline-derived CDR1 and CDR2 are SGHRS and YFSETQ. Trimming took off 0 bases at V and 2 bases at J, with 17 bases between the two ends. CDR3 length: 17 residues. The CDR3 is CASSLGIQRGTNTEAFF. Here the CDR3 DNA reads TGCGCCAGCAGCTTGGGAATACAGAGGGGCACTAACACTGAAGCTTTCTTT.

The chain carries TRBV9 and TRBJ1-2; no reliable D call. Trimming took off 4 bases at V and 3 bases at J, with 10 bases between the two ends. Germline CDR1 and CDR2: SGDLS and YYNGEE. This CDR3 region has 13 residues. In DNA, the CDR3 is TGTGCCAGCAGCATGGCAGATGACTATGGCTACACCTTC. Its protein is CASSMADDYGYTF. The full variable domain, rest sourced from reference TRBV9 and TRBJ1-2, is DSGVTQTPKHLITATGQRVTLRCSPRSGDLSVYWYQQSLDQGLQFLIQYYNGEERAKGNILERFSAQQFPDLHSELNLSSLELGDSALYFCASSMADDYGYTFGSGTRLTVV.

The chain is built from TRBV28 and TRBJ1-5; D may be TRBD1 (5 bases). CDR3 length: 19 amino acids. The V and J ends lost 3 bases and 2 bases respectively, with 23 bases between them. The germline V gene has CDR1 MDHEN and CDR2 SYDVKM. DNA for the CDR3: TGTGCCAGCAGTTTGCTAATGTCCAGGGAGGGAGTTGGCAATCAGCCCCAGCATTTT. Amino acid sequence: CASSLLMSREGVGNQPQHF.

This chain links TRBV6-4 with TRBJ2-5; 10 bases map to TRBD2. Germline V gene data show CDR1 as MRHNA and CDR2 as SNTAGT. V dropped 2 bases and J dropped 2; count of bases not matched to a gene: 2. The CDR3 runs to 15 residues. The CDR3 coding sequence is TGTGCCAGCAGTGACACAGCGGGAGGGCAAGAGACCCAGTACTTC. This encodes CASSDTAGGQETQYF.

The rearrangement uses TRBV19 and TRBJ1-2; D is perhaps TRBD1 (5 bases). Trimming took 4 bases from V and 3 from J, leaving 21 bases between them. This CDR3 is built from 17 residues. Looked up from germline, CDR1 is LNHDA and CDR2 is SQIVND (reference sequence). The CDR3 is CASSKTVGVDGHYGYTF. The DNA for the CDR3 is TGTGCCAGTAGTAAGACCGTGGGGGTCGACGGACACTATGGCTACACCTTC.

This clone was recorded only once. The chain is built from TRBV9 and TRBJ2-1; a weak D match, TRBD2 (6 bases). CDR1 and CDR2 (germline): SGDLS, YYNGEE. The V gene lost 3 bases and the J gene lost 4 bases, with 17 bases spanning the gap. This CDR3 contains 16 residues. In nucleotides, the CDR3 is TGTGCCAGCAGCGAATCGTACGGGAGCCAGTACAATGAGCAGTTCTTC. Its translation: CASSESYGSQYNEQFF.

This chain connects TRBV5-1 to TRBJ1-1; a weak D match, TRBD1 (6 bases). Trimming shortened V by 4 bases and J by 5 bases, and 18 bases separated the two germline ends. Germline CDR1 reads SGHRS; CDR2 reads YFSETQ. CDR3 length equals 15 residues. The CDR3 spells CASSRTDSVLTEAFF. CDR3 bases: TGCGCCAGCAGCCGGACAGATTCGGTTTTGACTGAAGCTTTCTTT.

The CDR3, as DNA: TGTGCCAGTAGTATAGCGCAGGGAATCGGGGAGCTGTTTTTT. Translating gives CASSIAQGIGELFF. The chain couples TRBV19 to TRBJ2-2; tentative D call: TRBD1 (5 bases). The CDR3 covers 14 residues. Trimming stripped 1 base from V and 7 bases from J, with 10 bases between. Germline loops: CDR1 LNHDA, CDR2 SQIVND (reference sequence).

This clone has just a few counts. V is TRBV10-2 and J is TRBJ2-1, with TRBD2 matching over 9 bases. The CDR3 covers 18 residues. Trimming took 2 bases from V and 7 from J; bases not matched to a gene: 15. Germline V CDR1 and CDR2: WSHSY, SAAADI. CDR3 bases: TGCGCCAGCAGTGAGGTGTTTCAGGGGACTAGCACTGGGAATGAGCAGTTCTTC. Translated: CASSEVFQGTSTGNEQFF.